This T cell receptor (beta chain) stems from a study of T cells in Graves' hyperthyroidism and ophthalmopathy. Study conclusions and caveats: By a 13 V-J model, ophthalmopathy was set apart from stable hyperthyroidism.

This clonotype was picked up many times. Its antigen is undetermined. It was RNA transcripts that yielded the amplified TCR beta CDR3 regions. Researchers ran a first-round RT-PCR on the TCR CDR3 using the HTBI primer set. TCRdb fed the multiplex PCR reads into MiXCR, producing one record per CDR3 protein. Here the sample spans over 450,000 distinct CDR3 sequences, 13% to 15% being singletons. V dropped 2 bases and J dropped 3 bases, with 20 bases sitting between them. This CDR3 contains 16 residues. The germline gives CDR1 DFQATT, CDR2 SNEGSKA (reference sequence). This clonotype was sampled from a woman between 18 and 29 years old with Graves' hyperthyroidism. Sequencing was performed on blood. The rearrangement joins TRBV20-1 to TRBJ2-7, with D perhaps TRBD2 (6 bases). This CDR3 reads CSARSYGGNYDYEQYF. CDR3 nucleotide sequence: TGCAGTGCTAGATCCTACGGAGGGAACTATGACTACGAGCAGTACTTC.